The 23 T cell receptor beta chains below were found in one sample sequenced in a study of CXCR3-negative and CXCR3-positive naive CD8 T cells. General study findings and limits: CXCR3-positive naive cells had more hydrophobic TRB CDR3s than CXCR3-negative naive cells.

Libraries of TRB cDNA were made by 5' RACE and carried UMIs. After re-calling the 5' RACE reads, TCRdb lists one entry per CDR3 protein, DNA absent. The sample table includes about 140,000 distinct CDR3 sequences. No antigen is known for these receptors. Sequences were obtained from naive CXCR3+ CD8+ T cells from blood. Subset defined: CD45RO-CCR7+CD27+CD95- naive CD8+ T cells expressing CXCR3 (TNR3+). Source of these receptors: a human donor in good health. Some clones in this sample may be carry-over from other donors' samples.

The chain employs TRBV5-6 and TRBJ2-3; TCRdb lists TRBD2, though no DNA is available to test this call. This CDR3 spans 17 amino acids. The germline V gene encodes CDR1 SGHDT and CDR2 YYEEEE. CDR3 sequence: CASSLRQGLIASDTQYF.

The genes are TRBV9 and TRBJ2-7. CDR3 size: 13 residues. The germline CDR1 and CDR2 sequences are SGDLS and YYNGEE. The CDR3 is CASSATSSGEQYF.

This chain joins TRBV29-1 and TRBJ2-7. The CDR3 contains 12 residues. Germline assignment: CDR1 SQVTM and CDR2 ANQGSEA. The CDR3 sequence is CSGYGSTYEQYF.

V gene TRBV3-1 combines with J gene TRBJ2-1. Germline CDR1 is LGHDT and CDR2 is YNNKEL (reference sequence). The CDR3 sequence is 17 residues long. CDR3 sequence: CASSAEGLPSSYNEQFF.

The chain recombines TRBV21-1 with TRBJ2-7; TCRdb designates TRBD2, a call that cannot be tested without DNA. TRBV21-1 counts as a pseudogene. The CDR3 runs to 18 residues. CDR3 sequence reads: CASSKPGRNGGFAYEQYF.

This chain connects TRBV19 to TRBJ2-1. Germline assignment: CDR1 LNHDA and CDR2 SQIVND (reference sequence). This CDR3 has 16 residues. The chain's CDR3 is CASSMMVGEVYNEQFF. Full variable domain (rest looked up from reference TRBV19 and TRBJ2-1): DGGITQSPKYLFRKEGQNVTLSCEQNLNHDAMYWYRQDPGQGLRLIYYSQIVNDFQKGDIAEGYSVSREKKESFPLTVTSAQKNPTAFYLCASSMMVGEVYNEQFFGPGTRLTVL.

The chain employs TRBV28 and TRBJ2-1. The germline CDR1 and CDR2 sequences are MDHEN and SYDVKM. CDR3 length equals 15 residues. CDR3 sequence: CASSLSPHHGNEQFF.

This rearrangement joins TRBV15 to TRBJ2-2. This CDR3 has 13 amino acids. Germline loops: CDR1 LNHNV, CDR2 YYDKDF (reference sequence). The CDR3 here is CATVEDYAGELFF.

The V and J genes are TRBV4-1 and TRBJ1-1; TCRdb picks TRBD1, but there is no DNA to check that call. The CDR3 is 15 residues long. Germline values: CDR1 MGHRA, CDR2 YSYEKL. The CDR3 loop is CASSLIQGSLAEAFF.

The V call is TRBV9, the J call TRBJ2-1; absent DNA, TCRdb's TRBD1 call cannot be checked. This CDR3 comprises 14 residues. The germline V gene encodes CDR1 SGDLS and CDR2 YYNGEE. The CDR3 loop is CASSLGTGSNEQFF.

The CDR3 loop reads CASSYAEGYEQYF. The chain is built from TRBV19 and TRBJ2-7; no DNA is available, so the TRBD2 call from TCRdb remains unchecked. The CDR3 consists of 13 residues. CDR1 and CDR2 (germline): LNHDA, SQIVND (reference sequence).

This rearrangement joins TRBV14 to TRBJ2-1; absent DNA, TCRdb's TRBD2 call cannot be checked. The CDR3 is 15 amino acids. CDR1 and CDR2 from the germline V gene are SGHDN and FVKESK. The CDR3 loop reads CASSQGGGGYNEQFF.

This sequence joins TRBV27 and TRBJ2-7. This CDR3 is built from 11 residues. Germline V gene sequence: CDR1 MNHEY, CDR2 SMNVEV (reference sequence). CDR3 residues: CASSFLNEQYF.

The rearrangement links TRBV10-3 to TRBJ1-4; without DNA, the TCRdb call of TRBD1 cannot be checked. The CDR3 contains 14 residues. Germline values: CDR1 ENHRY, CDR2 SYGVKD. The CDR3 sequence is CAISTGGLGEKLFF.

This rearrangement joins TRBV14 to TRBJ2-1; without DNA, the TCRdb call of TRBD2 cannot be checked. Germline-derived CDR1 and CDR2 are SGHDN and FVKESK. CDR3 length: 16 residues. Here the CDR3 reads CASSQDEAGSYNEQFF.

The CDR3 protein is CASSSRGELFF. The chain links TRBV27 to TRBJ2-2. This CDR3 has 11 residues. Germline assignment: CDR1 MNHEY and CDR2 SMNVEV (reference sequence).

The chain recombines TRBV12-3 or TRBV12-4 with TRBJ2-7; TCRdb names TRBD1, which stays unverified in the absence of DNA. The CDR3 sequence is 14 residues long. CDR3 sequence reads: CASSPQGPSLGQYF.

This chain joins TRBV12-3 or TRBV12-4 and TRBJ1-5; as DNA is missing, the TRBD1 call by TCRdb cannot be tested. CDR3 length: 17 amino acids. This CDR3 is CASSWGAEQYSNQPQHF.

The chain uses TRBV11-2 and TRBJ2-7; TCRdb reports TRBD2, a call that lacks DNA to check it against. The CDR3 extends over 14 amino acids. Per the germline V gene, CDR1 is SGHAT and CDR2 is FQNNGV. The CDR3 sequence is CASSLLAGVHEQYF.

This chain joins TRBV12-3 or TRBV12-4 and TRBJ1-2; TCRdb's D call of TRBD1 is untestable without DNA. The CDR3 covers 17 residues. This chain's CDR3 is CASTLRGHASANYGYTF.

V and J are TRBV5-6 and TRBJ2-1; the D gene TCRdb calls, TRBD1, cannot be checked with no DNA. This CDR3 is 15 amino acids long. CDR1 and CDR2 (germline): SGHDT, YYEEEE. The CDR3 loop is CASSGSGLPPNEQFF.

The chain links TRBV29-1 to TRBJ1-1; TCRdb indicates TRBD1, and absent DNA this call remains unverified. Germline CDR1 SQVTM, CDR2 ANQGSEA. CDR3 length: 14 residues. CDR3 amino acids: CSALDRSPNTEAFF.

V and J are TRBV13 and TRBJ2-1. Germline CDR1 reads PRHDT; CDR2 reads FYEKMQ (reference sequence). The CDR3 length is 13 residues. CDR3 in amino acids: CASSLIGEDEQFF.